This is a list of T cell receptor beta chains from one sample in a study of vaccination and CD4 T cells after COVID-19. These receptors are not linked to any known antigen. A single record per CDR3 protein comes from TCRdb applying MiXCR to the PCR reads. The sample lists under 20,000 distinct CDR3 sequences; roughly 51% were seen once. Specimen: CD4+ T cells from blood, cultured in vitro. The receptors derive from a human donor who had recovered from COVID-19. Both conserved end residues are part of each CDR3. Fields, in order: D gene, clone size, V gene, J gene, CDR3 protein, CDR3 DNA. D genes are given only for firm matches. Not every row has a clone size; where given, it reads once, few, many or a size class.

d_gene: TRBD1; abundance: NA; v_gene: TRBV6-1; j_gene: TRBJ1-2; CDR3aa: CASTIRGPEGYTF; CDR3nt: TGTGCCAGCACAATCAGGGGGCCTGAGGGCTACACCTTC
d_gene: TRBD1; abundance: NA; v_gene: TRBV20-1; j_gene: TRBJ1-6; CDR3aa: CSARDRDRGNSPLHF; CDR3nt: TGCAGTGCTAGAGATCGGGACAGGGGGAATTCACCCCTCCACTTT
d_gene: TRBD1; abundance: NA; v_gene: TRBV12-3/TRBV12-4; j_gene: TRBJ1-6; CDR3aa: CASSWRQGLNSPLHF; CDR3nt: TGTGCCAGCAGTTGGCGACAGGGCCTTAATTCACCCCTCCACTTT
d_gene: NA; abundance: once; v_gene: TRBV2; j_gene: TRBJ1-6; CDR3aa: CAGSREGQGSPLHF; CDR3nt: TGTGCCGGGAGCAGGGAGGGCCAGGGGTCACCCCTCCACTTT
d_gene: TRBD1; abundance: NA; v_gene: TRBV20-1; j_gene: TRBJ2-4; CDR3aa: CSARTGGADIQYF; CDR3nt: TGCAGTGCTAGAACAGGGGGCGCGGACATTCAGTACTTC
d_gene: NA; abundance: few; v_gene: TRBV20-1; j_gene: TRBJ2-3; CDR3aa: CSARSTGRRDTQYF; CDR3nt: TGCAGTGCTAGATCCACAGGCCGTAGGGATACGCAGTATTTT
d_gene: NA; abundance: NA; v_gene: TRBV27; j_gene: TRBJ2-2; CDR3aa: CASSLSVSGGELFF; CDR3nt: TGTGCCAGCAGTTTATCAGTCAGTGGCGGGGAGCTGTTTTTT
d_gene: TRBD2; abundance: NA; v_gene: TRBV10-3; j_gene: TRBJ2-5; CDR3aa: CAISGSSGGAQETQYF; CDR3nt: TGTGCCATCAGTGGTTCGAGCGGGGGGGCCCAAGAGACCCAGTACTTC
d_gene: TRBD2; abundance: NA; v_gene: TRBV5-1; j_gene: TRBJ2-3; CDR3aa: CASSLTLAGVSGDTQYF; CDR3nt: TGCGCCAGCAGCCTGACCCTAGCGGGGGTATCCGGAGATACGCAGTATTTT
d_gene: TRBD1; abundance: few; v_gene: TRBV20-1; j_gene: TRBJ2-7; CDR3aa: CSASQGVLYEQYF; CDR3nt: TGCAGTGCTAGCCAGGGGGTTCTCTACGAGCAGTACTTC
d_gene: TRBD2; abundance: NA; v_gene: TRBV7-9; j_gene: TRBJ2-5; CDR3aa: CASSWRRLAGDETQYF; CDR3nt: TGTGCCAGCAGCTGGAGAAGACTAGCGGGAGATGAGACCCAGTACTTC
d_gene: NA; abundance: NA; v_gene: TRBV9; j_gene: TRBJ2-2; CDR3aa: CASSARVIGELFF; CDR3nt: TGTGCCAGCAGCGCCCGGGTGATCGGGGAGCTGTTTTTT
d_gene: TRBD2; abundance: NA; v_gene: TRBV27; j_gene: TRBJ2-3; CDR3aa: CASKPLSGRGTDTQYF; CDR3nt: TGTGCCAGCAAACCGCTTAGCGGGCGGGGCACAGATACGCAGTATTTT
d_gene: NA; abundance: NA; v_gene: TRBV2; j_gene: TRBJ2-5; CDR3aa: CASSVVGYQETQYF; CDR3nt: TGTGCCAGCAGTGTCGTGGGTTACCAAGAGACCCAGTACTTC
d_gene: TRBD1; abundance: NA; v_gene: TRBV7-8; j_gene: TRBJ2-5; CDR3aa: CASTPLRTGETQYF; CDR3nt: TGTGCCAGCACCCCTTTACGGACAGGGGAGACCCAGTACTTC
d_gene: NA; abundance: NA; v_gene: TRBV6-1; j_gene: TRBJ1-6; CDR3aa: CASSELAGPNSPLHF; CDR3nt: TGTGCCAGCAGTGAATTGGCAGGACCGAATTCACCCCTCCACTTT
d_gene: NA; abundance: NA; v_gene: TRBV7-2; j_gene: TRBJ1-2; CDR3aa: CASSTQLGPTGTNYGYTF; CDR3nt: TGTGCCAGCAGCACGCAATTGGGCCCGACAGGAACTAACTATGGCTACACCTTC
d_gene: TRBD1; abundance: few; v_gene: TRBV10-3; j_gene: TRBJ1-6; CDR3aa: CAISAGQGRNSPLHF; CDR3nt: TGTGCCATCAGTGCCGGACAGGGACGGAATTCACCCCTCCACTTT
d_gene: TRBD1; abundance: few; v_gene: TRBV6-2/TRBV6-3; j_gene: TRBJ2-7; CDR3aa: CASSFDRGFTYEQYF; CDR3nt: TGTGCCAGCAGTTTCGACAGGGGTTTTACCTACGAGCAGTACTTC
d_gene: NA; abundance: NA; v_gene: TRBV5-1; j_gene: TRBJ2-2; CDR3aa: CASSLTAGTATGELFF; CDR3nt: TGCGCCAGCAGCCTAACCGCGGGGACAGCTACCGGGGAGCTGTTTTTT
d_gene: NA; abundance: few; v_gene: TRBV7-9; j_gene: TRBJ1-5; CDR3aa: CASSLSSANQPQHF; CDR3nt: TGTGCCAGCAGCTTGAGTTCAGCTAACCAGCCCCAGCATTTT
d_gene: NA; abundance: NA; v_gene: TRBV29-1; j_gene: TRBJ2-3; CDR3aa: CSVGSVSADTQYF; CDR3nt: TGCAGCGTTGGTTCTGTCTCTGCAGATACGCAGTATTTT
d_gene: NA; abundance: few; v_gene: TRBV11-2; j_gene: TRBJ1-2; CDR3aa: CASSPGRFSGYTF; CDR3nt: TGTGCCAGCAGCCCAGGGAGGTTCTCGGGCTACACCTTC
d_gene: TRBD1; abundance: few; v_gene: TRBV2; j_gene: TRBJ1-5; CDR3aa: CASSRDRAGNQPQHF; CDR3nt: TGTGCCAGCAGTAGGGACAGGGCGGGCAATCAGCCCCAGCATTTT
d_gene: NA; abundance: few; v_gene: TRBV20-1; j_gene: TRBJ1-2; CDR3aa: CSARDRRSGDINYGYTF; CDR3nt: TGCAGTGCTAGAGATCGACGGTCGGGGGACATTAACTATGGCTACACCTTC
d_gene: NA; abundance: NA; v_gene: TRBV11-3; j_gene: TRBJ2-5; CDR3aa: CASSLLAGDETQYF; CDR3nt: TGTGCCAGCAGCTTACTGGCAGGGGACGAGACCCAGTACTTC
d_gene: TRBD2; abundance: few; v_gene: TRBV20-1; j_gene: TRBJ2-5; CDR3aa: CSAPTASGGQETQYF; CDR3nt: TGCAGTGCTCCGACCGCTAGCGGGGGGCAAGAGACCCAGTACTTC
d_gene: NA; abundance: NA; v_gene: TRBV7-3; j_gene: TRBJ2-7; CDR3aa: CASSTRSGFDSYEQYF; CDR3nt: TGTGCCAGCAGCACAAGATCAGGGTTCGACTCCTACGAGCAGTACTTC
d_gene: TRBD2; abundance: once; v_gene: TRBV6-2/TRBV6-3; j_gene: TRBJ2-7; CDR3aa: CASSYGASGSYEQYF; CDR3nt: TGTGCCAGCAGTTACGGCGCTAGCGGGAGTTACGAGCAGTACTTC
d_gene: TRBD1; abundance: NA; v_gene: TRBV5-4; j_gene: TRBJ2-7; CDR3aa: CASSLERDRDEQYF; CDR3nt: TGTGCCAGCAGCTTGGAAAGGGACAGGGACGAGCAGTACTTC